Listed below are T cell receptor beta chains from one sample, sequenced in a study of response to subunit inactivated influenza vaccine. TCRdb re-called the RT-PCR reads through MiXCR, storing one row per CDR3 protein. The data contain roughly 630,000 distinct CDR3 sequences, roughly 15% of them singletons. The sample in question was PBMCs from blood, obtained 14 to 15 days before vaccination. The receptors here all came from a middle-aged man who received an inactivated influenza vaccine. CDR3s include the opening cysteine and the closing phenylalanine or tryptophan. Fields, in order: J gene, V gene, clone size, D gene, CDR3 DNA, CDR3 protein. D genes are given only for firm matches. Size tells how often a clone was seen (once, few, many) or the class of an expanded clone, and some rows leave it out.

TRBJ2-5,TRBV15,NA,TRBD1,TGTGCCACCAGCAGGGACAGGAATCAAGAGACCCAGTACTTC,CATSRDRNQETQYF
TRBJ2-7,TRBV7-2,NA,TRBD2,TGTGCCAGCAGAATAAAACTAGCGGGGGGACCCGAGCAGTACTTC,CASRIKLAGGPEQYF
TRBJ2-7,TRBV6-2/TRBV6-3,few,NA,TGTGCCAGCACCAATGTCGGGGTCCTCTACGAGCAGTACTTC,CASTNVGVLYEQYF
TRBJ1-2,TRBV7-9,few,NA,TGTGCCAGCAGCCCCGAGGAGACCTATGGCTACACCTTC,CASSPEETYGYTF
TRBJ1-2,TRBV12-3/TRBV12-4,NA,NA,TGTGCCAGCAGTTTCGGCCCGATCAACTATGGCTACACCTTC,CASSFGPINYGYTF
TRBJ1-2,TRBV5-1,NA,NA,TGCGCCAGCAGCTTGGGCCAGGAGAACTATGGCTACACCTTC,CASSLGQENYGYTF
TRBJ2-3,TRBV28,few,NA,TGTGCCAGCAGTTGGGGACTCACTAGGTCCCCAGATACGCAGTATTTT,CASSWGLTRSPDTQYF
TRBJ2-5,TRBV27,many,NA,TGTGCCAGCAGTTTTGTCAGATCTGAGACCCAGTACTTC,CASSFVRSETQYF
TRBJ2-1,TRBV5-1,NA,TRBD2,TGCGCCAGCAGCTCCGGACTAGGACTAGCGGGGCGCAATGAGCAGTTCTTC,CASSSGLGLAGRNEQFF
TRBJ2-7,TRBV7-6,NA,NA,TGTGCCAGCAGCTTCGGACAGGGAGGACTAGACGAGCAGTACTTC,CASSFGQGGLDEQYF
TRBJ2-4,TRBV14,once,TRBD2,TGTGCCAGCAGCCAAGGCGCGGCGGGGGTACAGTACTTC,CASSQGAAGVQYF
TRBJ2-7,TRBV6-2/TRBV6-3,few,NA,TGTGCCAGCAGTTACACTCGGGGACACCTTAGCTACGAGCAGTACTTC,CASSYTRGHLSYEQYF
TRBJ2-1,TRBV27,few,NA,TGTGCCAGCAGCTTCAGGGGGGGGGCCAGGGGAACCTACAATGAGCAGTTCTTC,CASSFRGGARGTYNEQFF
TRBJ2-1,TRBV12-3/TRBV12-4,NA,NA,TGTGCCAGCAGTTATTCTAGGCTGTACAATGAGCAGTTCTTC,CASSYSRLYNEQFF
TRBJ2-2,TRBV20-1,NA,NA,TGCAGTGCTAGAGACTCAAATAGGGGGACCGGGGAGCTGTTTTTT,CSARDSNRGTGELFF
TRBJ2-5,TRBV4-3,many,NA,TGCGCCAGCAGCCAAGATTACGGCCGAGAGACCCAGTACTTC,CASSQDYGRETQYF
TRBJ2-1,TRBV6-2/TRBV6-3,many,NA,TGTGCCAGCAGTCAACCCGGGATATCGAGCAATGAGCAGTTCTTC,CASSQPGISSNEQFF
TRBJ2-6,TRBV28,once,NA,TGTGCCAGCAGCCTCCTAGGAGGGAGCTCTGGGGCCAACGTCCTGACTTTC,CASSLLGGSSGANVLTF
TRBJ2-5,TRBV7-2,few,NA,TGTGCCAGCAGACCCCGGATGGAAGAGACCCAGTACTTC,CASRPRMEETQYF
TRBJ2-7,TRBV13,NA,NA,TGTGCCAGCAGCCTCGCCCGGACATGGCGGGACTTC,CASSLARTWRDF
TRBJ2-1,TRBV5-1,many,NA,TGTGCCAGCAGCTTAGGGTGGGGTAGCTCCTACAATGAGCAGTTCTTC,CASSLGWGSSYNEQFF
TRBJ1-3,TRBV5-1,few,NA,TGCGCCAGCAGCCAGGAGGTAACAGGGAGTGGAAACACCATATATTTT,CASSQEVTGSGNTIYF
TRBJ2-3,TRBV20-1,many,TRBD1,TGCAGTGCCCCGGGACAGAGTCGTTTAGTGCAGTATTTT,CSAPGQSRLVQYF
TRBJ2-7,TRBV27,few,NA,TGTGCCAGCAGTTCCCTCGATCACGAGCAGTACTTC,CASSSLDHEQYF
TRBJ2-2,TRBV6-2/TRBV6-3,few,TRBD1,TGTGCCAGCAGTTACTCGAGGCAGGGGGTATATACCGGGGAGCTGTTTTTT,CASSYSRQGVYTGELFF
TRBJ2-5,TRBV28,NA,TRBD1,TGTGCCAGCAGAACGGAGATGGACAGGGTCAAAGAGACCCAGTACTTC,CASRTEMDRVKETQYF
TRBJ2-3,TRBV12-3/TRBV12-4,few,TRBD1,TGTGCCAGCAGTTTAGGAGCGACAGGGGGGGATACGCAGTATTTT,CASSLGATGGDTQYF
TRBJ2-5,TRBV12-3/TRBV12-4,many,NA,TGTGCCAGCAGTTCCGGCATGAAACAAGAGACCCAGTACTTC,CASSSGMKQETQYF
TRBJ2-1,TRBV4-1,NA,TRBD2,TGCGCCAGCAGCCGCGACCGGGCTAGCGGGGGATACTACAATGAGCAGTTCTTC,CASSRDRASGGYYNEQFF
TRBJ2-3,TRBV28,NA,NA,TGTGCCAGCAGTTTTGGTTCTAGCGCGGGTACGCAGTATTTT,CASSFGSSAGTQYF
TRBJ2-3,TRBV12-3/TRBV12-4,many,TRBD2,TGTGCCAGCAGCCCCATGGCGGGAGGGCCAGGAGATACGCAGTATTTT,CASSPMAGGPGDTQYF
TRBJ2-1,TRBV29-1,NA,TRBD2,TGCAGCGTATTTCCGGGACTAGCGGGAGTCAGTGTTGAGCAGTTCTTC,CSVFPGLAGVSVEQFF
TRBJ2-6,TRBV28,NA,NA,TGTGCCAGCATTCGAAACTCTGGGGCCAACGTCCTGACTTTC,CASIRNSGANVLTF
TRBJ2-1,TRBV28,few,NA,TGTGCCAGCAGTCCCCCAGGCGTTATCTACAATGAGCAGTTCTTC,CASSPPGVIYNEQFF
TRBJ2-3,TRBV18,NA,NA,TGTGCCAGCTCACCAGGGGGAAATCTTCCGCAGTATTTT,CASSPGGNLPQYF
TRBJ2-5,TRBV7-9,once,NA,TGTGCCAGCAGCCCCCAGTTGTTTGTGTACCAAGAGACCCAGTACTTC,CASSPQLFVYQETQYF
TRBJ1-1,TRBV4-2,NA,TRBD1,TGTGCCAGCAGCCGCCAAGGGGCCCAGGGGGGAACTGAAGCTTTCTTT,CASSRQGAQGGTEAFF
TRBJ2-7,TRBV13,few,NA,TGTGCCAGCAGCTTAAGGGGGTCCCCCGAGTACGAGCAGTACTTC,CASSLRGSPEYEQYF
TRBJ2-7,TRBV2,NA,TRBD1,TGTGCCAGCAGGGGGGACAGGGCGTCCTACGAGCAGTACTTC,CASRGDRASYEQYF
TRBJ2-3,TRBV7-9,few,TRBD1,TGTGCCAGCAGGGACAGGGATGTGGGTACGCAGTATTTT,CASRDRDVGTQYF
TRBJ2-7,TRBV5-1,few,NA,TGCGCCAGCAGCCGGGACTCCGGCTACGAGCAGTACTTC,CASSRDSGYEQYF
TRBJ2-2,TRBV28,NA,TRBD2,TGTGCCAGCAGTAGGTTAGCGGGAGTCAACACCGGGGAGCTGTTTTTT,CASSRLAGVNTGELFF
TRBJ2-5,TRBV7-9,many,NA,TGTGCCAGCAGCTTACAAGGGACACACCAAGAGACCCAGTACTTC,CASSLQGTHQETQYF
TRBJ2-1,TRBV9,NA,TRBD2,TGTGCCAGCAGCGTAAGAGCGGGAGTATACAATGAGCAGTTCTTC,CASSVRAGVYNEQFF
TRBJ2-1,TRBV7-6,few,NA,TGTGCCAGCAGCTCGGACAGTTCCCTACAATTGGGTGAGCAGTTCTTC,CASSSDSSLQLGEQFF
TRBJ2-2,TRBV12-3/TRBV12-4,NA,NA,TGTGCCAGCAGTTTAAAGGCAGGGGCCTACACCGGGGAGCTGTTTTTT,CASSLKAGAYTGELFF
TRBJ2-1,TRBV5-6,NA,TRBD1,TGTGCCAGCAGCTTAAAGGGGGACAGGTACAATGAGCAGTTCTTC,CASSLKGDRYNEQFF
TRBJ1-2,TRBV20-1,few,TRBD1,TGCAGTGCTAGAGCGGGGGACAGGGCCGGAGTAAGCTATGGCTACACCTTC,CSARAGDRAGVSYGYTF
TRBJ2-3,TRBV2,NA,NA,TGTGCCAGCAGTGAGTGGGCAGGCTCCTCCACAGATACGCAGTATTTT,CASSEWAGSSTDTQYF
TRBJ1-5,TRBV5-1,many,TRBD1,TGCGCCAGCAGCTCCCGGACAGGGGACAGCAATCAGCCCCAGCATTTT,CASSSRTGDSNQPQHF
TRBJ2-5,TRBV18,NA,NA,TGTGCCAGCTCACCACCTAGCTTTGAGACCCAGTACTTC,CASSPPSFETQYF
TRBJ2-5,TRBV6-2/TRBV6-3,NA,NA,TGTGCCAGCAGTTACTCGATAAGCCCCCAGTACTTC,CASSYSISPQYF
TRBJ2-4,TRBV28,NA,TRBD2,TGTGCCAGCAGTTTAAAGTTGCTAGCGGTCGCCAAAAACATTCAGTACTTC,CASSLKLLAVAKNIQYF
TRBJ1-6,TRBV12-3/TRBV12-4,NA,NA,TGTGCCAGCAGAGAGGAGGGAGATTCACCCCTCCACTTT,CASREEGDSPLHF
TRBJ2-3,TRBV4-3,NA,NA,TGCGCCAGCAGCCAACCCCACACAGATACGCAGTATTTT,CASSQPHTDTQYF
TRBJ2-1,TRBV7-2,many,TRBD1,TGTGCCAGCAGGCTAGCGAGCGGACAGGGGAGTAAGGGCAATGAGCAGTTCTTC,CASRLASGQGSKGNEQFF
TRBJ2-3,TRBV9,many,TRBD1,TGTGCCAGCAGCGCTTTACAGGGGGCCTTCACAGATACGCAGTATTTT,CASSALQGAFTDTQYF